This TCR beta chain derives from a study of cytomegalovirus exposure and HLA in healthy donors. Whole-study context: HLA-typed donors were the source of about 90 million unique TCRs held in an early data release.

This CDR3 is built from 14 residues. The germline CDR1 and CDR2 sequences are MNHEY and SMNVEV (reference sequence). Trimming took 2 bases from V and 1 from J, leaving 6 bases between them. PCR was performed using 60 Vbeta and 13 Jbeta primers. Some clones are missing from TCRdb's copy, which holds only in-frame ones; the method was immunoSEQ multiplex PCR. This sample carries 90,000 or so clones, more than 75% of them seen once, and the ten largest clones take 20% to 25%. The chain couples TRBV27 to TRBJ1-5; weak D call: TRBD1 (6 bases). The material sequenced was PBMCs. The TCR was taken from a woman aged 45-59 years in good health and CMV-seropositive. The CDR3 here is CASSLQGSNQPQHF. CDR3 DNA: TGTGCCAGCAGTTTACAGGGGAGCAATCAGCCCCAGCATTTT.